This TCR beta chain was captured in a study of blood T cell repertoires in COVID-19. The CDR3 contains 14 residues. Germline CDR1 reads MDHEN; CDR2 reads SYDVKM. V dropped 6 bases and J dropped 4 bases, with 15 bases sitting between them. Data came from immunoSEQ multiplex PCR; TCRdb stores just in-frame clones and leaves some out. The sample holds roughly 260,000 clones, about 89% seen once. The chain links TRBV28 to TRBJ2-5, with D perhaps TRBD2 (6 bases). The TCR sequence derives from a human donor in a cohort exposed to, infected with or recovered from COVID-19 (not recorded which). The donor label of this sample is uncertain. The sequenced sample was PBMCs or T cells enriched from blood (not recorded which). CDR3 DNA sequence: TGTGCCAGCAGGGATTCCGGGCGGGGAGAGACCCAGTACTTC. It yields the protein CASRDSGRGETQYF.